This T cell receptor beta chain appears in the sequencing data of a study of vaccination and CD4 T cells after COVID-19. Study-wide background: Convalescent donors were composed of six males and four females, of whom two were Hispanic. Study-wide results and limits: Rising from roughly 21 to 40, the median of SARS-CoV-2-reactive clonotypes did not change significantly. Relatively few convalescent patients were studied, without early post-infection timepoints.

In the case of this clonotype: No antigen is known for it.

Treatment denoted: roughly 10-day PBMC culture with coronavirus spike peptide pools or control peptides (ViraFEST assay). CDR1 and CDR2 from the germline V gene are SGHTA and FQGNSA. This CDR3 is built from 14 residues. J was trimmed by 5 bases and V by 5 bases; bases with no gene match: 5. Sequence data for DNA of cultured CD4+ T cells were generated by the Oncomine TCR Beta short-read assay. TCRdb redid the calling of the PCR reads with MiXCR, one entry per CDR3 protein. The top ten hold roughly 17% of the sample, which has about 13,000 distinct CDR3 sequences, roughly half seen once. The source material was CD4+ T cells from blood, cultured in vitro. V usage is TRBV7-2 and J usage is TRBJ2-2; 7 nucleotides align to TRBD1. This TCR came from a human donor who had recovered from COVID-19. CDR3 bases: TGTGCCAGCAGCCCTGACAGGGCGACCGGGGAGCTGTTTTTT. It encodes CASSPDRATGELFF.